The clone carrying this T cell receptor (beta chain) was observed a handful of times. Its antigen is not known. Germline V gene sequence: CDR1 SGHRS, CDR2 YFSETQ. V was pared by 1 base and J by 1 base, with 9 bases between. The CDR3 spans 15 residues. This entry belongs to a study of cytomegalovirus exposure and HLA in healthy donors. In the PCR, 60 Vbeta and 13 Jbeta primers were used. The table came from immunoSEQ multiplex PCR; TCRdb's copy has only in-frame clones and leaves some out. The sample shows some 170,000 clones, about 75% of them seen only once. General observations from the study: Per a prior analysis, the majority of TCR beta V segments were productive roughly 90% or roughly 30% of the time. A later analysis reportedly identified an Asian-associated ancestry cluster as carrying fewer N-insertions than the 666-donor mean.

V gene TRBV5-1 combines with J gene TRBJ1-5, with D uncertain. The receptor was derived from a man between 18 and 29 years old in good health and CMV-seropositive. Sequencing was carried out using PBMCs. The CDR3 DNA follows: TGCGCCAGCAGCTTGAACGGCGGAAGCAATCAGCCCCAGCATTTT. The encoded protein is CASSLNGGSNQPQHF.